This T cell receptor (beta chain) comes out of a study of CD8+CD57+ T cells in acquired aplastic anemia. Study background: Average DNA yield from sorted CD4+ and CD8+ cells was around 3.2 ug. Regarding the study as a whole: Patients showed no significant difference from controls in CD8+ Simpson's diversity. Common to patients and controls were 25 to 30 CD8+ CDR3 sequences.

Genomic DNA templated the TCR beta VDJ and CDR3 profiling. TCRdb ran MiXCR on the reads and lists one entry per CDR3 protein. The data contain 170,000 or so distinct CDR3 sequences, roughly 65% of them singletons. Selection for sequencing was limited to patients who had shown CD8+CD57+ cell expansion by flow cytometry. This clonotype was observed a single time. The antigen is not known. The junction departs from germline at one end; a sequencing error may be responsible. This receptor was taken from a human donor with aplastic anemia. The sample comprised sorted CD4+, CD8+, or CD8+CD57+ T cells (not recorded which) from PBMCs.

The CDR3 nucleotides are TGCAGTTCTAGATATCGGGGTTTGACGTACACTGAAGCTTTCTTT. Its protein product is CSSRYRGLTYTEAFF. The V and J genes are TRBV20-1 and TRBJ1-1; D unclear. Germline CDR1 reads DFQATT; CDR2 reads SNEGSKA (reference sequence). The CDR3 length is 15 residues.